This T cell receptor (beta chain) was recovered during a study of T-cell reconstitution after alpha-beta-depleted transplantation in children. In this sample, this clonotype turned up many times. TCRbeta library preparation incorporated unique molecular identifiers. TCRdb independently ran MiXCR on the PCR reads; one entry per CDR3 protein. Of roughly 590,000 distinct CDR3 sequences in the sample, roughly 15% were seen once. The J segment lost 2 bases and the V segment lost 4 bases, leaving 8 bases of the junction unmatched. The CDR3 length is 15 residues. Here the sequenced sample was PBMCs from the stem cell graft donor, taken from the stem cell graft. The chain combines TRBV12-3 or TRBV12-4 with TRBJ2-7; 7 nucleotides align to TRBD1. The TCR sequence derives from a human donor who donated a stem cell graft to a child with acute myeloid leukemia. The CDR3 sequence is CASSSRQGPAYEQYF. CDR3 in DNA: TGTGCCAGCAGTTCGCGACAGGGACCAGCCTACGAGCAGTACTTC.